A single sample gave rise to the 20 T cell receptor beta chains below, sequenced in a study of OX40 agonist ivuxolimab in advanced cancers. Using immunoSEQ multiplex PCR, the repertoire was profiled, and TCRdb retains in-frame clones only, with some absent. The sample records 68,000 or so clones, around nine tenths being singletons. The specimen comprised CD4+ or CD8+ T cells sorted from blood, sampled in a trial of the OX40 agonist ivuxolimab. The receptor set was obtained from an adult with an advanced solid tumor such as melanoma, head and neck, liver or kidney cancer.

The chain recombines TRBV9 with TRBJ1-5; possibly TRBD1 for D (5 bases). V lost 0 bases and J 2 bases, leaving 9 bases between the germline ends. Per the germline V gene, CDR1 is SGDLS and CDR2 is YYNGEE. This CDR3 region has 15 residues. The CDR3 here is CASSVDGGGNQPQHF. CDR3 bases: TGTGCCAGCAGCGTAGATGGGGGAGGCAATCAGCCCCAGCATTTT.

V and J are TRBV11-3 and TRBJ2-5; a possible D gene is TRBD2 (6 bases). This CDR3 is 13 amino acids long. Germline CDR1 SGHNT, CDR2 YENEEA. V was pared by 5 bases and J by 3 bases, with 10 bases between. CDR3 in amino acids: CASSPTREETQYF. CDR3 DNA sequence: TGTGCCAGCAGCCCGACTAGGGAAGAGACCCAGTACTTC.

The genes are TRBV6-6 and TRBJ2-5; maybe TRBD1 (6 bases). The germline V and J ends were trimmed by 3 bases and 5 bases, with 13 bases remaining between them. The CDR3 spans 14 residues. Germline lookup yields CDR1 MNHNY and CDR2 SVGAGI (reference sequence). The CDR3 loop reads CASSYKGEMETQYF. DNA of the CDR3: TGTGCCAGCAGTTATAAGGGGGAGATGGAGACCCAGTACTTC.

This clone came up once. The chain joins TRBV7-3 to TRBJ2-5; no reliable D call. CDR1 is SGHTA and CDR2 is FQGTGA in the germline V gene. V was pared by 0 bases and J by 5 bases, with 10 bases between. CDR3 length: 14 amino acids. The DNA of the CDR3 is TGTGCCAGCAGCTTAACTGGGCAGGAGGAGACCCAGTACTTC. It yields the protein CASSLTGQEETQYF.

The chain couples TRBV15 to TRBJ2-2; 9 bases are a match to TRBD2. Germline CDR1 LNHNV, CDR2 YYDKDF (reference sequence). The CDR3 spans 17 residues. Trimming removed 1 base from V and 4 bases from J; junction bases left unmatched: 7. CDR3 coding DNA: TGTGCCACCAGCAGAGCTCAGCGGGAGGTACGCACCGGGGAGCTGTTTTTT. Translation gives CATSRAQREVRTGELFF.

The gene calls are TRBV28 and TRBJ2-7; possible D gene TRBD2, 6 bases. V lost 5 bases, J lost 3 bases, and 14 bases lay in between. CDR1 MDHEN and CDR2 SYDVKM come from the germline V gene. The CDR3 spans 14 residues. The DNA for the CDR3 is TGTGCCAGCAGTGAGCGGGCGCGGTTCTACGAGCAGTACTTC. Translation: CASSERARFYEQYF. Full variable domain (outside the CDR3, taken from reference TRBV28 and TRBJ2-7): DVKVTQSSRYLVKRTGEKVFLECVQDMDHENMFWYRQDPGLGLRLIYFSYDVKMKEKGDIPEGYSVSREKKERFSLILESASTNQTSMYLCASSERARFYEQYFGPGTRLTVT.

V usage is TRBV2 and J usage is TRBJ2-7; unclear D gene. Trimming stripped 6 bases from V and 6 bases from J, with 18 bases between. CDR1 SNHLY and CDR2 FYNNEI come from the germline V gene. The CDR3 length is 14 residues. CDR3 loop: CASRGGMRLGEQYF. The CDR3 DNA sequence: TGTGCCAGCAGGGGTGGGATGAGATTAGGCGAGCAGTACTTC.

V is TRBV5-1 and J is TRBJ2-3, with D tentatively TRBD1 (5 bases). The germline gives CDR1 SGHRS, CDR2 YFSETQ. This CDR3 spans 14 amino acids. V lost 3 bases to trimming and J lost 1 base, with 9 bases between them. CDR3 nucleotides: TGCGCCAGCAGCTGGGTAGGGGGCACAGATACGCAGTATTTT. It codes for CASSWVGGTDTQYF.

The V gene is TRBV18, the J gene TRBJ2-1; D is perhaps TRBD1 (6 bases). V was clipped by 0 bases and J by 2 bases, with 11 bases between them. The CDR3 covers 16 residues. The germline V gene encodes CDR1 KGHSH and CDR2 LQKENI. The CDR3 sequence: CASSPPNRVPYNEQFF. CDR3 DNA: TGTGCCAGCTCACCACCTAACAGGGTGCCCTACAATGAGCAGTTCTTC.

The V and J genes are TRBV5-4 and TRBJ2-7; maybe TRBD2 (7 bases). The CDR3 extends over 14 amino acids. The germline V gene has CDR1 SGHNT and CDR2 YYREEE (reference sequence). With 5 bases removed from V and 6 bases from J, the gap between germline ends came to 18 bases. The CDR3 bases are TGTGCCAGCAGGGGCGGGGGCGCCGGAGGCGAGCAGTACTTC. Residues: CASRGGGAGGEQYF.

The chain couples TRBV7-7 to TRBJ2-3; a weak D match, TRBD1 (5 bases). With 2 bases removed from V and 0 bases from J, the gap between germline ends came to 9 bases. Per germline, CDR1 SSHAT and CDR2 FNYEAQ (reference sequence). This CDR3 contains 15 residues. The CDR3, as DNA: TGTGCCAGCAGCTTAACTGCAGGGAGCACAGATACGCAGTATTTT. It translates to CASSLTAGSTDTQYF.

This chain links TRBV5-1 with TRBJ1-2, with D perhaps matching TRBD1 (5 bases). V lost 4 bases and J lost 8, with 21 bases in between. Germline assignment: CDR1 SGHRS and CDR2 YFSETQ. The CDR3 is made up of 15 amino acids. CDR3 sequence: CASSPKGEVVEGYTF. In DNA, the CDR3 is TGCGCCAGCAGCCCTAAAGGGGAAGTGGTGGAGGGCTACACCTTC.

The chain has TRBV25-1 and TRBJ1-6; D is undetermined. Trimming took 3 bases from V and 10 from J, leaving 10 bases between them. Germline V gives CDR1 MGHDK, CDR2 SYGVNS. The CDR3 is 13 residues long. As DNA, the CDR3 is TGTGCCAGCAGTGACATTAGTCCGTCACCCCTCCACTTT. Translation gives CASSDISPSPLHF.

This chain joins TRBV6-6 and TRBJ1-1, with D hard to call. Germline values: CDR1 MNHNY, CDR2 SVGAGI (reference sequence). The ends were cut back, 2 bases at V and 8 bases at J, with 6 bases in the middle. CDR3 length equals 11 residues. For the CDR3, the DNA is TGTGCCAGCAGTTACGGTAACGAAGCTTTCTTT. Translating it yields CASSYGNEAFF.

This rearrangement joins TRBV5-4 to TRBJ2-7; D is possibly TRBD1 or TRBD2 (5 bases each). Trimming cost V 3 bases and J 5 bases, with 21 bases left between them. Germline V CDR1 and CDR2: SGHNT, YYREEE (reference sequence). This CDR3 is built from 16 residues. The CDR3 DNA follows: TGTGCCAGCAGCTCGCGCCGGGACGCCCCCCGAGACGAGCAGTACTTC. This codes for CASSSRRDAPRDEQYF.

The chain joins TRBV9 to TRBJ2-7, with D perhaps given as TRBD1 or TRBD2 (5 bases each). The CDR3 contains 13 residues. The ends were cut back, 8 bases at V and 3 bases at J, with 15 bases in the middle. Germline V gene lookup returns CDR1 SGDLS and CDR2 YYNGEE. For the CDR3, the DNA is TGTGCCAGTTCACCGGGACCGCTCTACGAGCAGTACTTC. This translates into CASSPGPLYEQYF.

The chain joins TRBV18 to TRBJ1-3; weak D call: TRBD1 (6 bases). Per the germline V gene, CDR1 is KGHSH and CDR2 is LQKENI. The V gene lost 3 bases and the J gene lost 2 bases, with 14 bases spanning the gap. There are 16 residues in the CDR3. CDR3 coding DNA: TGTGCCAGCTCACCCTTGAAAACAGGGACTGGAAACACCATATATTTT. Its translation: CASSPLKTGTGNTIYF.

The chain joins TRBV5-1 to TRBJ2-7, with 15 bases lining up with TRBD2. The CDR3 has 18 residues. With V trimmed by 0 bases and J by 4 bases, 8 bases remained unmatched. CDR1 and CDR2 (germline): SGHRS, YFSETQ. CDR3 in DNA: TGCGCCAGCAGCTTGGTTCGGACTAGCGGGAGGGGACATTACGAGCAGTACTTC. Translation gives CASSLVRTSGRGHYEQYF. Supplemented by reference TRBV5-1 and TRBJ2-7, the full variable domain reads KAGVTQTPRYLIKTRGQQVTLSCSPISGHRSVSWYQQTPGQGLQFLFEYFSETQRNKGNFPGRFSGRQFSNSRSEMNVSTLELGDSALYLCASSLVRTSGRGHYEQYFGPGTRLTVT.

A single count supports this clone. J is TRBJ1-1 and V is TRBV27, with a tentative D call TRBD1 (5 bases). The V gene lost 5 bases and the J gene lost 4 bases, with 14 bases spanning the gap. CDR1 and CDR2 from the germline V gene are MNHEY and SMNVEV (reference sequence). CDR3 length: 14 amino acids. CDR3 nucleotides: TGTGCCAGCAGTCCCGGGACCCCAGGCACTGAAGCTTTCTTT. Translated: CASSPGTPGTEAFF.

The chain employs TRBV29-1 and TRBJ2-7; no definite D call. The CDR3 is made up of 12 amino acids. V was trimmed by 5 bases and J by 0 bases, leaving 8 bases between them. Germline values: CDR1 SQVTM, CDR2 ANQGSEA. The CDR3 nucleotides read TGCAGCGTTTCGATGGGCTCCTACGAGCAGTACTTC. As protein: CSVSMGSYEQYF.